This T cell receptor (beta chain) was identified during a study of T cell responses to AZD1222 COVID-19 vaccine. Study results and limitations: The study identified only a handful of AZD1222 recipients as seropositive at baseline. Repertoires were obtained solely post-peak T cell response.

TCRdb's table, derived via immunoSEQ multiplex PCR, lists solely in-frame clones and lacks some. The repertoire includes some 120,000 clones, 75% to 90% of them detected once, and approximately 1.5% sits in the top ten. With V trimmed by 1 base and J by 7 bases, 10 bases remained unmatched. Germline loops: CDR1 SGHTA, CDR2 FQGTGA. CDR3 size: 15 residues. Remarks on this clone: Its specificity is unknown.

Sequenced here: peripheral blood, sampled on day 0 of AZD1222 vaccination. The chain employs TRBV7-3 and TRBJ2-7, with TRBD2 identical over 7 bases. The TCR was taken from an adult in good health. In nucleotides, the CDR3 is TGTGCCAGCAGCTTAAGTAGAGCGGGACGACGGGAGCAGTACTTC. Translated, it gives CASSLSRAGRREQYF.